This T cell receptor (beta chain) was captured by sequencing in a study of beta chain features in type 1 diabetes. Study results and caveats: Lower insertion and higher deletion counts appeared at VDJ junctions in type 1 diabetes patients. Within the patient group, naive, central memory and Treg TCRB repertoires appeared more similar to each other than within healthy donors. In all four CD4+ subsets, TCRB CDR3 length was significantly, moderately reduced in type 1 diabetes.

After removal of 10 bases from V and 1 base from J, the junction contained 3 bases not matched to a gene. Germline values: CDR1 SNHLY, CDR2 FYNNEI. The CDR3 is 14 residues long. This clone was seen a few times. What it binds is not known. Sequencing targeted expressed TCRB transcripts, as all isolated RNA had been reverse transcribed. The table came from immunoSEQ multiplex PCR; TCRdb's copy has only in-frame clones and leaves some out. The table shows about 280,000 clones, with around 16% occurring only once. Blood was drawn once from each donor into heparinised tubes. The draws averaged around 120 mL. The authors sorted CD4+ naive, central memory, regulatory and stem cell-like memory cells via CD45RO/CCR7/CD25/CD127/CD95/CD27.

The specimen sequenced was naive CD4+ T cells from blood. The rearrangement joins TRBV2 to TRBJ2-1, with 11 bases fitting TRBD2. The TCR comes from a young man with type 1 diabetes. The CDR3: CATRTSGSYNEQFF. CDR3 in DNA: TGTGCCACTCGGACTAGCGGGTCCTACAATGAGCAGTTCTTC.